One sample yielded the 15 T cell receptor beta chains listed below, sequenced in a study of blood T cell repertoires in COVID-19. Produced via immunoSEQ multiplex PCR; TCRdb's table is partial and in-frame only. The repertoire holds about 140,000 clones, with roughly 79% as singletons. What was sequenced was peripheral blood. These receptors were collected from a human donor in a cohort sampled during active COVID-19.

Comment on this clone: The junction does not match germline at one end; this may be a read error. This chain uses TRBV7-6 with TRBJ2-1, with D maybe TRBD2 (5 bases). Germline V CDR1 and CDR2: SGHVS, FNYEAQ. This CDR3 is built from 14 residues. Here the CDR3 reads CASSVARPTGEQFF. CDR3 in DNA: TGTGCCAGCAGCGTAGCCCGCCCCACGGGGGAGCAGTTCTTC.

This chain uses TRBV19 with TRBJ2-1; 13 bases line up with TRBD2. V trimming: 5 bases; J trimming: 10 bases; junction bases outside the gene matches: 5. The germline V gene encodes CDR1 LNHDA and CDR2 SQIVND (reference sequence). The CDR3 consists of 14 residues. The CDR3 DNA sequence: TGTGCCAGTAGTCCACCGGGACTAGCGGGAGAGCAGTTCTTC. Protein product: CASSPPGLAGEQFF.

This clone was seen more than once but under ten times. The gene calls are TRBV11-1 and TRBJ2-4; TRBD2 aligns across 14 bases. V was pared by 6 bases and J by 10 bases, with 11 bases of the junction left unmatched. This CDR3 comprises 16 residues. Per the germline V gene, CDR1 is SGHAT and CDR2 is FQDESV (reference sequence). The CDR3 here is CASSFGTSGSGQIQYF. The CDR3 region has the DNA TGTGCCAGCAGTTTCGGGACTAGCGGGAGCGGGCAAATTCAGTACTTC.

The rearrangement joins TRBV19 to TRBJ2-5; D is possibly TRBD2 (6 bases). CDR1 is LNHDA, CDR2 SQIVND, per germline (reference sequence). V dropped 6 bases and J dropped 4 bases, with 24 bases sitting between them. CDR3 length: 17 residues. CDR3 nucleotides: TGTGCCAGTAGCCCCGGATGGGGGGAACTTAAATTAGAGACCCAGTACTTC. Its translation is CASSPGWGELKLETQYF.

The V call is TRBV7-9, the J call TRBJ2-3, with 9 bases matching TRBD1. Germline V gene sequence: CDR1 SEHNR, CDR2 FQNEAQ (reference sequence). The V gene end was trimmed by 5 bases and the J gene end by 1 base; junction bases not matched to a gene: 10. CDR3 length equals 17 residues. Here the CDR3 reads CASSQRGRQGGTDTQYF. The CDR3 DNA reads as TGTGCCAGCAGCCAACGGGGGAGACAGGGGGGCACAGATACGCAGTATTTT.

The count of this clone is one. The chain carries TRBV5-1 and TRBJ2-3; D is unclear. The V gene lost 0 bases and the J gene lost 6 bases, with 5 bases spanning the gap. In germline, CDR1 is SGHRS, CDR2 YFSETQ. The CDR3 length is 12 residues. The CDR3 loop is CASSLGADTQYF. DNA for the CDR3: TGCGCCAGCAGCTTGGGCGCTGATACGCAGTATTTT.

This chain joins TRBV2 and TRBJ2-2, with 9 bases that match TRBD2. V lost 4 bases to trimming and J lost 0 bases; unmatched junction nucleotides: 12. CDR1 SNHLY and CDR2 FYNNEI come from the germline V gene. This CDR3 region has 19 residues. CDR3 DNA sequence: TGTGCCAGCAGTGTCCCCTTAGCGGGAGCCAGGGCGAACACCGGGGAGCTGTTTTTT. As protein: CASSVPLAGARANTGELFF.

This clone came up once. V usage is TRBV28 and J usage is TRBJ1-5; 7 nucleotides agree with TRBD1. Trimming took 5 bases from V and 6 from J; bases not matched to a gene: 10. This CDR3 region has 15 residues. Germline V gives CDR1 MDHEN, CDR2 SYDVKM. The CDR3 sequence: CASSPYRGVGQPQHF. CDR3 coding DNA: TGTGCCAGCAGTCCCTACAGGGGCGTCGGTCAGCCCCAGCATTTT.

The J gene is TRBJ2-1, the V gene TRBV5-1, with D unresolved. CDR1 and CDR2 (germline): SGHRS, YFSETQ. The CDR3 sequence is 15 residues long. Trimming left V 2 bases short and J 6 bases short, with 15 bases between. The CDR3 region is CASSFSSGVPNEQFF. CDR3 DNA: TGCGCCAGCAGCTTTTCCTCCGGAGTGCCCAATGAGCAGTTCTTC.

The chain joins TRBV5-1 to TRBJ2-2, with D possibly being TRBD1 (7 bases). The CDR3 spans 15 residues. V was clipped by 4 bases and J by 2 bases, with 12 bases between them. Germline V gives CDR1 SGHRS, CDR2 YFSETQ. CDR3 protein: CASSRGTVNTGELFF. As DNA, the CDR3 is TGCGCCAGCAGCCGCGGGACAGTAAACACCGGGGAGCTGTTTTTT.

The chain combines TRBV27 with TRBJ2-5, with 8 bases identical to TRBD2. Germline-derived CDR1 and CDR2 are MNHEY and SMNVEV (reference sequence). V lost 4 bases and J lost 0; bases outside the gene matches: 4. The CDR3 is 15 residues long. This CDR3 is CASSSLADYQETQYF. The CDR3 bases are TGTGCCAGCAGTTCACTAGCGGACTACCAAGAGACCCAGTACTTC.

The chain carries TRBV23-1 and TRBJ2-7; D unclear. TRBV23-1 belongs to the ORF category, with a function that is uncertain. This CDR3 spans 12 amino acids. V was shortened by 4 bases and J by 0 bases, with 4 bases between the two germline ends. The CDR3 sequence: CASSRLSYEQYF. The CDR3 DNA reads TGCGCCAGCAGTCGGCTCTCCTACGAGCAGTACTTC.

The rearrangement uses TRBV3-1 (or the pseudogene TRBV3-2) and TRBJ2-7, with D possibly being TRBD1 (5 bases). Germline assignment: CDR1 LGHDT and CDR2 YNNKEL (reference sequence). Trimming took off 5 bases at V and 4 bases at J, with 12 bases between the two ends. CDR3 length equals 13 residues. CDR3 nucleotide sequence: TGTGCCAGCAGCTTACGAGACAGTTACGAGCAGTACTTC. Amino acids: CASSLRDSYEQYF.

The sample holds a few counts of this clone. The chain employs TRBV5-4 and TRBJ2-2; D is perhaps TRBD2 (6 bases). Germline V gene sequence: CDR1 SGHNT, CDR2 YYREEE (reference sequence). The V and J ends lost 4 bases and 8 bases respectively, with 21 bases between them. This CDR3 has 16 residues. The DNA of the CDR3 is TGTGCCAGCAGCCCCGGGATAGCGGCTACTGCGGGGGAGCTGTTTTTT. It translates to CASSPGIAATAGELFF.

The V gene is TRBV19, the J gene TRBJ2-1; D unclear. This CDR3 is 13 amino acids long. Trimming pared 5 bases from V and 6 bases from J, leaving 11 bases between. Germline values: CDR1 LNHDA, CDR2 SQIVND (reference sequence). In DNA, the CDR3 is TGTGCCAGTAGTGCGCCATACGTCAATGAGCAGTTCTTC. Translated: CASSAPYVNEQFF.